A single sample is the source of the 18 T cell receptor beta chains below, sequenced in a study of shared clonotypes between healthy human individuals. The method was immunoSEQ multiplex PCR; TCRdb's version includes in-frame clones alone and lacks a portion of them. The profile covers some 2,500,000 clones, with approximately 94% appearing a single time and approximately 0.35% taken by the ten largest. The specimen sequenced was naive CD4+ T cells from PBMCs. Specified subset: CD45RA+ positively selected. Receptors originate from a man aged 18 to 35 in good health. Some clones in this sample may be carry-over from other donors' samples.

V usage is TRBV7-2 and J usage is TRBJ2-5; 7 bases match TRBD2. The germline gives CDR1 SGHTA, CDR2 FQGNSA. The CDR3 has 16 amino acids. J lost 4 bases, V lost 1 base, and 9 bases had no gene match. The CDR3 DNA follows: TGTGCCAGCAGCTTAGGCGGGGGAGCGACCCCAGAGACCCAGTACTTC. Translating it yields CASSLGGGATPETQYF.

J is TRBJ2-1 and V is TRBV7-9; no firm D call. The CDR3 has 17 amino acids. From germline, CDR1 is SEHNR and CDR2 FQNEAQ (reference sequence). V lost 1 base to trimming and J lost 0 bases, with 13 bases between them. The chain's CDR3 is CASSLGSGRSSYNEQFF. The CDR3 DNA is TGTGCCAGCAGCTTAGGTTCGGGCAGGAGCTCCTACAATGAGCAGTTCTTC.

The rearrangement links TRBV30 to TRBJ2-7; D remains ambiguous. From germline, CDR1 is GTSNPN and CDR2 SVGIG (reference sequence). The V end lost 2 bases, the J end lost 1 base, and 18 bases lay between the germline ends. The CDR3 is 16 amino acids. CDR3 DNA sequence: TGTGCCTGGAGTAGTGGTATAACCGTCCGGTCCTACGAGCAGTACTTC. Translated, it gives CAWSSGITVRSYEQYF.

This chain joins TRBV5-4 and TRBJ1-1; TRBD1 matches 7 bases. This CDR3 comprises 15 residues. V was pared by 4 bases and J by 4 bases, with 10 bases of the junction left unmatched. From germline, CDR1 is SGHNT and CDR2 YYREEE (reference sequence). In nucleotides, the CDR3 is TGTGCCAGCAGCGTCGGAGGAACAGGGGCCACTGAAGCTTTCTTT. It yields the protein CASSVGGTGATEAFF.

This clone was seen only once. The sample holds other DNA sequences that translate to the same CDR3. The chain is built from TRBV27 and TRBJ2-7; 8 bases match TRBD2. V was clipped by 5 bases and J by 6 bases; unmatched bases: 6. The germline CDR1 and CDR2 sequences are MNHEY and SMNVEV (reference sequence). The CDR3 spans 13 residues. In DNA, the CDR3 is TGTGCCAGCAGTCTCAGCGGGAGCGGCGAGCAGTACTTC. Residues: CASSLSGSGEQYF.

The V gene is TRBV7-2, the J gene TRBJ1-5; TRBD1 matches at 10 bases. Trimming at V came to 3 bases and at J to 1 base, leaving 3 bases not matched to a gene. Germline CDR1 reads SGHTA; CDR2 reads FQGNSA. The CDR3 sequence is 16 residues long. The CDR3 nucleotides are TGTGCCAGCAGCTTTGACAGGGGGCGAAGCAATCAGCCCCAGCATTTT. It yields the protein CASSFDRGRSNQPQHF.

This clone was counted a few times. The rearrangement uses TRBV2 and TRBJ1-1; 7 bases line up with TRBD1. Germline CDR1 reads SNHLY; CDR2 reads FYNNEI. The CDR3 sequence is 13 residues long. J was trimmed by 5 bases and V by 1 base; bases with no gene match: 1. CDR3: CASSEEGATEAFF. The CDR3 nucleotides are TGTGCCAGCAGTGAAGAGGGGGCAACTGAAGCTTTCTTT. Filled out from reference TRBV2 and TRBJ1-1, the complete variable domain reads EPEVTQTPSHQVTQMGQEVILRCVPISNHLYFYWYRQILGQKVEFLVSFYNNEISEKSEIFDDQFSVERPDGSNFTLKIRSTKLEDSAMYFCASSEEGATEAFFGQGTRLTVV.

V is TRBV18 and J is TRBJ2-5, with D uncertain. The ends were cut back, 3 bases at V and 2 bases at J, with 10 bases in the middle. The V gene's germline CDR1 is KGHSH and CDR2 LQKENI. The CDR3 length is 14 residues. The CDR3 nucleotides are TGTGCCAGCTCACCCAGACAATCGCAAGAGACCCAGTACTTC. It is translated as CASSPRQSQETQYF.

This clone was recorded a few times. The rearrangement joins TRBV30 to TRBJ1-2; weak D call: TRBD1 (6 bases). V gave up 5 bases and J gave up 2 bases, with 12 bases separating them. The CDR3 runs 13 residues. CDR1 and CDR2 from the germline V gene are GTSNPN and SVGIG (reference sequence). The CDR3 DNA reads TGTGCCTGGGCCCGGGACACGAACTATGGCTACACCTTC. It specifies CAWARDTNYGYTF.

The V gene is TRBV28, the J gene TRBJ1-3; D unclear. Trimming took 6 bases from V and 0 from J, leaving 15 bases between them. This CDR3 has 16 amino acids. Per germline, CDR1 MDHEN and CDR2 SYDVKM. The CDR3 nucleotides read TGTGCCAGCAGAGCGGCGGGCGGCTACTCTGGAAACACCATATATTTT. Translated: CASRAAGGYSGNTIYF.

J is TRBJ2-7 and V is TRBV18; a possible D gene is TRBD2 (5 bases). Germline CDR1 is KGHSH and CDR2 is LQKENI. The V gene lost 3 bases and the J gene lost 0 bases, with 18 bases spanning the gap. This CDR3 contains 17 residues. CDR3 nucleotides: TGTGCCAGCTCACCCGCGTTAGGGCGGGCAAGCTCCTACGAGCAGTACTTC. It encodes CASSPALGRASSYEQYF. Together with reference TRBV18 and TRBJ2-7, the CDR3 gives the full variable domain: NAGVMQNPRHLVRRRGQEARLRCSPMKGHSHVYWYRQLPEEGLKFMVYLQKENIIDESGMPKERFSAEFPKEGPSILRIQQVVRGDSAAYFCASSPALGRASSYEQYFGPGTRLTVT.

This chain joins TRBV19 and TRBJ1-1; 7 bases are a match to TRBD1. The junction had 4 bases not matched to a gene; V was cut back by 2 bases and J by 1 base. The CDR3 totals 15 residues. From germline, CDR1 is LNHDA and CDR2 SQIVND (reference sequence). The chain's CDR3 is CASSITGQWNTEAFF. CDR3 DNA: TGTGCCAGTAGTATAACGGGACAGTGGAACACTGAAGCTTTCTTT.

The chain joins TRBV10-3 to TRBJ2-3; D is unclear. The CDR3 extends over 13 amino acids. Per the germline V gene, CDR1 is ENHRY and CDR2 is SYGVKD. Trimming removed 2 bases from V and 6 bases from J, with 9 bases in between. As DNA, the CDR3 is TGTGCCATCAGTGAGGCAACTCCGGATACGCAGTATTTT. It is translated as CAISEATPDTQYF.

The rearrangement uses TRBV11-2 and TRBJ2-3; 11 bases match TRBD2. CDR3 length equals 16 residues. Per the germline V gene, CDR1 is SGHAT and CDR2 is FQNNGV. V shed 0 bases, J shed 2 bases, and the junction held 1 base outside the gene matches. The CDR3 here is CASSLELAGATDTQYF. The CDR3 nucleotides are TGTGCCAGCAGCTTAGAACTAGCGGGAGCCACAGATACGCAGTATTTT.

The chain couples TRBV15 to TRBJ2-2; 12 bases are shared with TRBD1. CDR3 length: 16 residues. The germline CDR1 and CDR2 sequences are LNHNV and YYDKDF (reference sequence). V lost 4 bases to trimming and J lost 3 bases; unmatched junction nucleotides: 3. Written as DNA, the CDR3 is TGTGCCACCAGCACGGGGACAGGGGGCTACACCGGGGAGCTGTTTTTT. It yields the protein CATSTGTGGYTGELFF.

The V gene is TRBV28, the J gene TRBJ2-7; possible D gene TRBD1, 5 bases. The CDR3 covers 15 residues. Germline CDR1 and CDR2: MDHEN and SYDVKM. Trimming pared 2 bases from V and 1 base from J, leaving 12 bases between. The CDR3 region is CASSLNGAGSYEQYF. In nucleotides, the CDR3 is TGTGCCAGCAGTTTAAACGGAGCAGGGTCCTACGAGCAGTACTTC.

CDR3 nucleotide sequence: TGTGCCAGCAGCCCTCGACTCCGCCAAGAGACCCAGTACTTC. Translation: CASSPRLRQETQYF. The chain uses TRBV7-6 and TRBJ2-5; the D is unclear. CDR3 length: 14 amino acids. V was trimmed by 5 bases and J by 1 base, leaving 11 bases between them. In germline, CDR1 is SGHVS, CDR2 FNYEAQ.

The chain employs TRBV2 and TRBJ2-1; TRBD1 might be the D (6 bases). Looked up from germline, CDR1 is SNHLY and CDR2 is FYNNEI. V was shortened by 5 bases and J by 8 bases, with 16 bases between the two germline ends. This CDR3 has 14 amino acids. CDR3 sequence (DNA): TGTGCCAGCAGTCCGGGACACCCAAAGGATGAGCAGTTCTTC. Amino acids: CASSPGHPKDEQFF.